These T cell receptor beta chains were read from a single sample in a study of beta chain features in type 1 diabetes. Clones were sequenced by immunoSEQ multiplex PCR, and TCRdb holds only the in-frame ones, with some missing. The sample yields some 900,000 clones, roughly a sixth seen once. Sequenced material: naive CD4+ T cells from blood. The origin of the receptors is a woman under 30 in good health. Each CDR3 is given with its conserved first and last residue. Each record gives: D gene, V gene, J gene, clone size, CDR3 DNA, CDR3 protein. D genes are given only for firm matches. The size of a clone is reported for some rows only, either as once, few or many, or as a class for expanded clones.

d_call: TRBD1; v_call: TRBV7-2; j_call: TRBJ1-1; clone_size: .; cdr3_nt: TGTGCCAGCAGCTTAGTTCAGGGGGTTTCAAGGAACACTGAAGCTTTCTTT; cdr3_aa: CASSLVQGVSRNTEAFF
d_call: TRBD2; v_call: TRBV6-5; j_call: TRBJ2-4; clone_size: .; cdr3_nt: TGTGCCAGCAGTTACTCGAGCGGGGGCGCAAACATTCAGTACTTC; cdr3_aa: CASSYSSGGANIQYF
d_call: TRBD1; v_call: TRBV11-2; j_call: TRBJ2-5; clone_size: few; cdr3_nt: TGTGCCAGCAGTTTACAGGGGGCAAATAGAGGACGGACCCAGTACTTC; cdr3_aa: CASSLQGANRGRTQYF
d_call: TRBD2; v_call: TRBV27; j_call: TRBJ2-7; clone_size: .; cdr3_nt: TGTGCCAGCAGCCCCTACAGAACGGGGACTAGCGGGAGCTACGAGCAGTACTTC; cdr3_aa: CASSPYRTGTSGSYEQYF
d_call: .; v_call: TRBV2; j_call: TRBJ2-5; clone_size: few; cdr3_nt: TGTGCCAGCAGTGACAGCGAGGCGGGCGAGACCCAGTACTTC; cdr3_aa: CASSDSEAGETQYF
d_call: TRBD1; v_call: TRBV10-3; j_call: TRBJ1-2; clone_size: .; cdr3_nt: TGTGCCATCAGTGAGTTACAGGGGTCCTATGGCTACACCTTC; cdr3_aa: CAISELQGSYGYTF
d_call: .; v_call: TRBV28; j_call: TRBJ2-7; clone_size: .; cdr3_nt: TGTGCCAGCAGTTCCCCTGATCCCAGACTCTTGCTCTACGAGCAGTACTTC; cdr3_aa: CASSSPDPRLLLYEQYF
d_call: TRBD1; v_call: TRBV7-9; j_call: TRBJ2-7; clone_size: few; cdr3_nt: TGTGCCAGCAGCCGGACAGGGCCCTACGAGCAGTACTTC; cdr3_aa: CASSRTGPYEQYF
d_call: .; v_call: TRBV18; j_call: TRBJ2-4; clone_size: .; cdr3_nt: TGTGCCAGCTCCCCGGAAAAGATGAATTTGGCCAAAAACATTCAGTACTTC; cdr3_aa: CASSPEKMNLAKNIQYF
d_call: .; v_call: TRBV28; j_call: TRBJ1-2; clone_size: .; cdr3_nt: TGTGCCAGCAGTTTAATTCACAGGGAGTCCTATGGCTACACCTTC; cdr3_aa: CASSLIHRESYGYTF
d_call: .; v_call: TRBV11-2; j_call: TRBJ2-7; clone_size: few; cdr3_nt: TGTGCCAGCAGCTTAAAAGCCAGGGGTGGCGAGCAGTACTTC; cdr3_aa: CASSLKARGGEQYF
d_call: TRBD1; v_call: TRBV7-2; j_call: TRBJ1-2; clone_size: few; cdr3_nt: TGTGCCAGCAGCTCGACAGGGGGCTATGGCTACACCTTC; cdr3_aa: CASSSTGGYGYTF
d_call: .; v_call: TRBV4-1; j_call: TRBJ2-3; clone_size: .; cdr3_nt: TGCGCCAGCAGCCAAGACCCAAGCACAGATACGCAGTATTTT; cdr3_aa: CASSQDPSTDTQYF
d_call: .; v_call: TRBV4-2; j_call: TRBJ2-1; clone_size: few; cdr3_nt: TGTGCCAGCAGCCAGGGGAGTATCAATGAGCAGTTCTTC; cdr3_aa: CASSQGSINEQFF
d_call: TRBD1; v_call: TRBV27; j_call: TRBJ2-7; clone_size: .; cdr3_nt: TGTGCCAGCAGTTTGAGGACAGGGAGAAACGAGCAGTACTTC; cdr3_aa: CASSLRTGRNEQYF
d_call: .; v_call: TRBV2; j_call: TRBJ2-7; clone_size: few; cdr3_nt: TGTGCCAGCAGTGAAACGGGAGAATCATACGAGCAGTACTTC; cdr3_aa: CASSETGESYEQYF
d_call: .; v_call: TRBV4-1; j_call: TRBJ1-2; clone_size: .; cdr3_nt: TGCGCCAGCAGCCCTGTGGGGGGCGACTATGGCTACACCTTC; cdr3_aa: CASSPVGGDYGYTF
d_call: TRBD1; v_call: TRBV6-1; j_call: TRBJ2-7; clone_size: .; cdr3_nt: TGTGCCAGCAGAAGAGGACAGGGTGGGTCCTACGAGCAGTACTTC; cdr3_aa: CASRRGQGGSYEQYF
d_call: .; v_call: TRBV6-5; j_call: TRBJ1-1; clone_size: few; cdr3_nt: TGTGCCAGCAGTTACTCGATTTGGGGCCGGGGCACTGAAGCTTTCTTT; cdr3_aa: CASSYSIWGRGTEAFF
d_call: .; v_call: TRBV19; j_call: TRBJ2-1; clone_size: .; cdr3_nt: TGTGCCAGTAGTATGAATCGCGCCAATGAGCAGTTCTTC; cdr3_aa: CASSMNRANEQFF
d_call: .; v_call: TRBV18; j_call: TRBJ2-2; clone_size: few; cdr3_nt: TGTGCCAGCTCACCACAACCAAGGGACACCGGGGAGCTGTTTTTT; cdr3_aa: CASSPQPRDTGELFF
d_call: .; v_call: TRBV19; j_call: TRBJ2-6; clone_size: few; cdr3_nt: TGTGCCAGTTCGGCGGGGTCTGGGGCCAACGTCCTGACTTTC; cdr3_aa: CASSAGSGANVLTF
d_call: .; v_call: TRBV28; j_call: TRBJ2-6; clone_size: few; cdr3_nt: TGTGCCAGCAGTCTCATCCCCCTTCCTTGGGAGAGGCCCGCTGGGGCCAACGTCCTGACTTTC; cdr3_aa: CASSLIPLPWERPAGANVLTF
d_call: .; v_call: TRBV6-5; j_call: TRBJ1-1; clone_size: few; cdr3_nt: TGTGCCAGCAGTCCCGTTATGAACACTGAAGCTTTCTTT; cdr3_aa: CASSPVMNTEAFF
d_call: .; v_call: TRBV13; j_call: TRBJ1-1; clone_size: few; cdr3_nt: TGTGCCAGCAGCTTATTCCCGGGAGGAGGCACTGAAGCTTTCTTT; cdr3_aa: CASSLFPGGGTEAFF
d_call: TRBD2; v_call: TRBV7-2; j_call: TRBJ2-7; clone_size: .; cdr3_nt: TGTGCCAGCAGCGTACGACGACTAGCGGGAACCTACGAGCAGTACTTC; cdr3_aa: CASSVRRLAGTYEQYF
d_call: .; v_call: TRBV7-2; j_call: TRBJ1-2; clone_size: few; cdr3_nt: TGTGCCAGCAGCCCACGGGGATATTATGGCTACACCTTC; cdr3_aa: CASSPRGYYGYTF
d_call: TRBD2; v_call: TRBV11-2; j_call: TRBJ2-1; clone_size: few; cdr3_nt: TGTGCCAGCAGCTTAAGTAGCGGGAGTACCAATGAGCAGTTCTTC; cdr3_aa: CASSLSSGSTNEQFF
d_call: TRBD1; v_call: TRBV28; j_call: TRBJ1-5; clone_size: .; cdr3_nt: TGTGCCAGCAGTTTATTCCCGACAGGGAATCAGCCCCAGCATTTT; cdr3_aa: CASSLFPTGNQPQHF
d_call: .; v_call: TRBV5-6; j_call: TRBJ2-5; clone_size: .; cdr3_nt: TGTGCCAGCAGCGAAGGGCTAGAAAGAAATCAAGAGACCCAGTACTTC; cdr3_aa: CASSEGLERNQETQYF
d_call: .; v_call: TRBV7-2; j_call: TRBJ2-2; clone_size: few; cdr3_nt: TGTGCCAGCAGCCCGGACACCGGGGAGCTGTTTTTT; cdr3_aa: CASSPDTGELFF
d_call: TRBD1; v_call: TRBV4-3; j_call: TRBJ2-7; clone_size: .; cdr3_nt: TGCGCCAGCAGCCAAGCCGCGGGACAGGGATTCTACGAGCAGTACTTC; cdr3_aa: CASSQAAGQGFYEQYF
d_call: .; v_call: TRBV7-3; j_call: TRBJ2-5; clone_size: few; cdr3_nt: TGTGCCAGCAGCTTAAACGGTATCCAAGAGACCCAGTACTTC; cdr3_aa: CASSLNGIQETQYF
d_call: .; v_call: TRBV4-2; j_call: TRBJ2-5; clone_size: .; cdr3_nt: TGTGCCAGCAGCCAAGATATCGAGGGGACCCAGTACTTC; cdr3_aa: CASSQDIEGTQYF
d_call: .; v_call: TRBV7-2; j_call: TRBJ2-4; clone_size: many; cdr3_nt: TGTGCCAGCAGCTCTCTCCCTCCGAGTCAGTACTTC; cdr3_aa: CASSSLPPSQYF
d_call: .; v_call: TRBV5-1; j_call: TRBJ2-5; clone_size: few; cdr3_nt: TGCGCCAGCAGCCGAGTAGGAGGGGGCCAAGAGACCCAGTACTTC; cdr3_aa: CASSRVGGGQETQYF
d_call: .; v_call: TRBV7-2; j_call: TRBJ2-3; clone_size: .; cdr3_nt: TGTGCCAGCAGCTATAGCACAGATACGCAGTATTTT; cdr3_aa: CASSYSTDTQYF
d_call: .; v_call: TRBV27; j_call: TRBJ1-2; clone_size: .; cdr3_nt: TGTGCCAGCAGTTTATCCCTCAGGGGAGGCGGCTACACCTTC; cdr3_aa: CASSLSLRGGGYTF
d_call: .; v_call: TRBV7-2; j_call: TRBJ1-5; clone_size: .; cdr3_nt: TGTGCCAGCAGCCTAGGGCGGCGCAATCAGCCCCAGCATTTT; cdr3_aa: CASSLGRRNQPQHF
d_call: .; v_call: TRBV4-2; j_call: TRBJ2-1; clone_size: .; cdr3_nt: TGTGCCAGCAGCCAAGGTCCACGCAATGAGCAGTTCTTC; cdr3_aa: CASSQGPRNEQFF
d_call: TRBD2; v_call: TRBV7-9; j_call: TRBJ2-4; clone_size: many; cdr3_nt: TGTGCCAGCAGGGGACTAGCGGGAGGGGACATTCAGTACTTC; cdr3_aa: CASRGLAGGDIQYF
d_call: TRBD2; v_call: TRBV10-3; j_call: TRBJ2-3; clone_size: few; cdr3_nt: TGTGCCATCAGTCCTAGCGGAGGGCGCACAGATACGCAGTATTTT; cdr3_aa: CAISPSGGRTDTQYF
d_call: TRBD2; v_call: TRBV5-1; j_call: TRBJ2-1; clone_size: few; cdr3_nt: TGCGCCAGCAGCTTGGCAGCGGGAGGTAGCAATGAGCAGTTCTTC; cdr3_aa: CASSLAAGGSNEQFF
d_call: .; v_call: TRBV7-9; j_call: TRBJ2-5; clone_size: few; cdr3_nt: TGTGCCAGCAGCTTAGCAACAGAGACCCAGTACTTC; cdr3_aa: CASSLATETQYF
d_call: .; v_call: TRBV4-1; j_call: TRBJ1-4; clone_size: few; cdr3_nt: TGCGCCAGCAGCCAAGATATGGCGGGTGGATATGAAAAACTGTTTTTT; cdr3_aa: CASSQDMAGGYEKLFF
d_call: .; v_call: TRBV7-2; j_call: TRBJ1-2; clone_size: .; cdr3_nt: TGTGCCAGCAGCTTAGAGGGTGTCTTTGGCTACACCTTC; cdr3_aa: CASSLEGVFGYTF
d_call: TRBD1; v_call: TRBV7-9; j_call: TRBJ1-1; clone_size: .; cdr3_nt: TGTGCCAGCACCGGACAGGGGACGAACACTGAAGCTTTCTTT; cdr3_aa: CASTGQGTNTEAFF
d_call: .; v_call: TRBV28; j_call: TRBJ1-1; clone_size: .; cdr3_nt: TGTGCCAGCAGTTATCCGGGGTACACTGAAGCTTTCTTT; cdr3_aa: CASSYPGYTEAFF
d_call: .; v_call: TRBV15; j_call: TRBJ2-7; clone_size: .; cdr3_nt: TGTGCCACCAGCAGAGCCACGATACAGGGGACTTCCTACGAGCAGTACTTC; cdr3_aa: CATSRATIQGTSYEQYF
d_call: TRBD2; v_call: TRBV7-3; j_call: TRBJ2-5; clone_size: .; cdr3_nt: TGTGCCAGCAGCTTCCAAGCGGGAGAAGAGACCCAGTACTTC; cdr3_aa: CASSFQAGEETQYF
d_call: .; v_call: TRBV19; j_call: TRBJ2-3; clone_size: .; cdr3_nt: TGTGCCAGCTCAAAACAGGCGGCGGGGCCGGTGGATACGCAGTATTTT; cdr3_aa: CASSKQAAGPVDTQYF